These 8 T cell receptor beta chains were all obtained from the same sample, sequenced in a study of cytomegalovirus exposure and HLA in healthy donors. PCR used 60 Vbeta primers and 13 Jbeta primers. Some clones are missing from TCRdb's copy, which holds only in-frame ones; the method was immunoSEQ multiplex PCR. This sample has fewer than 200,000 clones, with over 70% found just once. Specimen: PBMCs. The receptors here all came from a woman between 45 and 60 years old in good health and CMV-seropositive.

The chain has TRBV5-1 and TRBJ2-5, with 8 bases aligning to TRBD2. This CDR3 comprises 15 residues. J gave up 2 bases and V 1 base, and 4 bases lay outside the gene matches. Germline values: CDR1 SGHRS, CDR2 YFSETQ. CDR3 DNA sequence: TGCGCCAGCAGCTTGACGCGGGGGGATCAAGAGACCCAGTACTTC. Translating gives CASSLTRGDQETQYF.

The genes are TRBV25-1 and TRBJ1-1, with a possible D match to TRBD1 (6 bases). CDR3 size: 12 residues. V was pared by 8 bases and J by 4 bases, with 11 bases between. The germline gives CDR1 MGHDK, CDR2 SYGVNS. CDR3 protein: CASATGATEAFF. The CDR3 DNA sequence: TGTGCCAGCGCGACAGGCGCCACTGAAGCTTTCTTT.

A word on this clone: Other DNA sequences from this sample encode an identical CDR3 as well. The chain joins TRBV2 to TRBJ1-5, with TRBD1 matching 7 bases. The CDR3 runs 14 residues. V gave up 2 bases and J gave up 6 bases; unmatched junction bases: 4. Per germline, CDR1 SNHLY and CDR2 FYNNEI. CDR3 DNA sequence: TGTGCCAGCAGTGAACAGGGGGTGGGTCAGCCCCAGCATTTT. Protein sequence: CASSEQGVGQPQHF.

The rearrangement uses TRBV29-1 and TRBJ2-1; D possibly corresponds to TRBD2 (6 bases). V was trimmed by 0 bases and J by 2 bases, leaving 14 bases between them. The CDR3 has 16 amino acids. Germline CDR1 reads SQVTM; CDR2 reads ANQGSEA. The CDR3 is CSVEDRDGGAYNEQFF. The CDR3 bases are TGCAGCGTTGAAGATCGCGACGGGGGAGCCTACAATGAGCAGTTCTTC.

V is TRBV2 and J is TRBJ1-1; D unclear. Trimming shortened V by 7 bases and J by 1 base, and 13 bases separated the two germline ends. The CDR3 totals 14 residues. CDR1 is SNHLY and CDR2 is FYNNEI in the germline V gene. The CDR3: CASKSPGRNTEAFF. The CDR3 nucleotides read TGTGCCAGCAAATCCCCCGGGAGGAACACTGAAGCTTTCTTT. Variable domain in full (rest from reference TRBV2 and TRBJ1-1): EPEVTQTPSHQVTQMGQEVILRCVPISNHLYFYWYRQILGQKVEFLVSFYNNEISEKSEIFDDQFSVERPDGSNFTLKIRSTKLEDSAMYFCASKSPGRNTEAFFGQGTRLTVV.

Only a few counts were recorded for this clone. The chain carries TRBV10-2 and TRBJ2-7, with TRBD2 matching 7 bases. There are 14 residues in the CDR3. Per germline, CDR1 WSHSY and CDR2 SAAADI. V trimming: 8 bases; J trimming: 0 bases; junction bases outside the gene matches: 7. The CDR3 region is CASLGGESSYEQYF. CDR3 in DNA: TGCGCCAGCCTGGGGGGGGAGAGCTCCTACGAGCAGTACTTC.

The chain carries TRBV6-1 and TRBJ1-4, with unresolved D. CDR3 size: 15 residues. V lost 4 bases and J lost 3, with 12 bases in between. The germline V gene encodes CDR1 MNHNS and CDR2 SASEGT. CDR3 protein: CASSAPRMSNEKLFF. CDR3 nucleotide sequence: TGTGCCAGCAGTGCTCCCCGTATGTCTAATGAAAAACTGTTTTTT.

This clone was seen only once. The chain links TRBV15 to TRBJ1-1, with a weak D call TRBD1 (6 bases). Germline-derived CDR1 and CDR2 are LNHNV and YYDKDF (reference sequence). This CDR3 contains 13 residues. V lost 1 base and J 7 bases, leaving 10 bases between the germline ends. CDR3 region: CATSRASGVEAFF. The CDR3 DNA follows: TGTGCCACCAGCAGAGCCTCAGGGGTTGAAGCTTTCTTT.